One T cell receptor (beta chain) is described in this entry. The antigen remains undetermined. The germline V gene has CDR1 SQVTM and CDR2 ANQGSEA. Trimming took 4 bases from V and 3 from J, leaving 10 bases between them. CDR3 size: 13 residues. The entry originates in a study of post-analysis software for immune sequencing data. Study overall: The disease courses covered relapsing-remitting, secondary progressive and progressive-relapsing multiple sclerosis.

Whole-study findings and limits: Patients had higher frequencies than controls of five TRBV segments, including TRBV5-6, TRBV5-1 and TRBV20-1.

cDNA libraries for TCR beta contained unique molecular identifiers. From the PCR reads, TCRdb called clonotypes with MiXCR, one entry per CDR3 protein. The table lists more than 500,000 distinct CDR3 sequences, approximately 31% of them singletons. Sequenced sample: blood. This TCR derives from a girl aged 2-17 years with multiple sclerosis. The chain recombines TRBV29-1 with TRBJ1-5, with D perhaps matching TRBD1 (6 bases). The CDR3 sequence is CSVAGTNNQPQHF. The DNA of the CDR3 is TGCAGCGTTGCGGGGACAAACAATCAGCCCCAGCATTTT.